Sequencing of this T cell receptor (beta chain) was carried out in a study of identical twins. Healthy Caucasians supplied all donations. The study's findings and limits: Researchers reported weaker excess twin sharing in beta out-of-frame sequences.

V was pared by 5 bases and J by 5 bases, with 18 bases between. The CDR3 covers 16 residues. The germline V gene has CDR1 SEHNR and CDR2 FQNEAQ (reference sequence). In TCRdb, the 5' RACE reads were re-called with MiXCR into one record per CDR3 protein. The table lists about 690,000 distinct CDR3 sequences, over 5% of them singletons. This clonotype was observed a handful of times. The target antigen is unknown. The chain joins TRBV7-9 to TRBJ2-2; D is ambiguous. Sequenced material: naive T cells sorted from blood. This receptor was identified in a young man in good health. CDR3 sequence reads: CASSPPKIQSTGELFF. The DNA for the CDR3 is TGTGCCAGCAGCCCACCTAAGATTCAAAGTACCGGGGAGCTGTTTTTT.